This T cell receptor (beta chain) stems from a study of OX40 agonist ivuxolimab in advanced cancers. Study outcomes and limitations: Clonal expansion from baseline to week 6 occurred in both CD4+ and CD8+ T cells.

Measured with immunoSEQ multiplex PCR; TCRdb has only the in-frame clones, and not every one. This sample has about 80,000 clones; about 83% occur once, and the top ten carry roughly 25%. This clone was seen once. As yet, its antigen is unknown. The V segment lost 1 base and the J segment 4 bases; nucleotides outside the gene matches: 4. Germline V CDR1 and CDR2: SGDLS, YYNGEE. The CDR3 covers 14 residues. The receptor's source is an adult with an advanced solid tumor such as melanoma, head and neck, liver or kidney cancer. This rearrangement joins TRBV9 to TRBJ2-5; TRBD2 aligns across 7 bases. The sequencing used CD4+ or CD8+ T cells sorted from blood, collected in a trial of the OX40 agonist ivuxolimab. CDR3 loop: CASSVSASGETQYF. The CDR3 bases are TGTGCCAGCAGCGTAAGTGCTAGCGGAGAGACCCAGTACTTC.